Below, 15 T cell receptor beta chains from the same sample are listed, as sequenced in a study of CD8 T cells in Susac syndrome. RNA totalling about 0.45 to 1 ug underwent reverse transcription with random hexamers. Each CDR3 protein is one row after TCRdb ran MiXCR on the immunoSEQ multiplex PCR reads. The repertoire holds 250,000 or so distinct CDR3 sequences, with around 95% as singletons. The sample was CD4+ T cells from PBMCs. The receptors were gathered from a human donor with multiple sclerosis.

The chain has TRBV2 and TRBJ1-5, with 9 nucleotides matching TRBD1. The J segment lost 1 base and the V segment lost 9 bases, leaving 1 base of the junction unmatched. The CDR3 length is 13 residues. The germline V gene has CDR1 SNHLY and CDR2 FYNNEI. The CDR3, as DNA: TGTGCCAGGGGGACAGGGAGCAATCAGCCCCAGCATTTT. Its protein is CARGTGSNQPQHF.

The V call is TRBV30, the J call TRBJ1-5; 9 bases agree with TRBD1. Germline CDR1 and CDR2: GTSNPN and SVGIG (reference sequence). The CDR3 totals 14 residues. The V and J ends lost 1 base and 8 bases, in that order; junction bases with no gene match: 6. The CDR3 spells CAWSAGQGGKPQHF. CDR3 nucleotide sequence: TGTGCCTGGAGTGCGGGACAGGGTGGAAAGCCCCAGCATTTT.

CDR3 amino acids: CASSPQQGPARGYTF. DNA for the CDR3: TGTGCCAGCTCACCACAACAGGGGCCCGCGCGGGGCTACACCTTC. This rearrangement joins TRBV18 to TRBJ1-2, with 7 bases aligning to TRBD1. CDR1 is KGHSH and CDR2 is LQKENI in the germline V gene. V lost 1 base to trimming and J lost 8 bases; unmatched junction nucleotides: 10. There are 15 residues in the CDR3. Complete variable domain (other parts from reference TRBV18 and TRBJ1-2): NAGVMQNPRHLVRRRGQEARLRCSPMKGHSHVYWYRQLPEEGLKFMVYLQKENIIDESGMPKERFSAEFPKEGPSILRIQQVVRGDSAAYFCASSPQQGPARGYTFGSGTRLTVV.

The chain combines TRBV19 with TRBJ2-2, with 14 bases matching TRBD2. CDR3 length: 17 residues. J lost 6 bases, V lost 7 bases, and 10 bases had no gene match. Germline V gives CDR1 LNHDA, CDR2 SQIVND (reference sequence). The CDR3 nucleotides read TGTGCCAGTACCCTGGGACTAGCGGGAGTGACATCCGGGGAGCTGTTTTTT. Translation: CASTLGLAGVTSGELFF.

The chain is built from TRBV5-1 and TRBJ2-3, with TRBD2 matching over 7 bases. J lost 4 bases, V lost 1 base, and 6 bases had no gene match. This CDR3 region has 15 residues. Germline CDR1 reads SGHRS; CDR2 reads YFSETQ. The CDR3 region is CASSLLGGGADTQYF. The CDR3 DNA reads TGCGCCAGCAGCTTGCTTGGCGGGGGTGCAGATACGCAGTATTTT.

The chain is built from TRBV19 and TRBJ1-5, with 9 positions matching TRBD1. V dropped 1 base and J dropped 5; count of bases not matched to a gene: 9. The CDR3 is made up of 17 amino acids. Germline V gene sequence: CDR1 LNHDA, CDR2 SQIVND (reference sequence). Here the CDR3 DNA reads TGTGCCAGTAGTATAGGCGTGAGGAACAGGGGGCATCAGCCCCAGCATTTT. Translating it yields CASSIGVRNRGHQPQHF.

This rearrangement joins TRBV7-2 to TRBJ1-1, with 7 bases fitting TRBD1. CDR1 is SGHTA and CDR2 is FQGNSA in the germline V gene. The V segment lost 5 bases and the J segment 1 base; nucleotides outside the gene matches: 10. This CDR3 comprises 16 residues. CDR3 protein: CASSMNRGLGNTEAFF. In nucleotides, the CDR3 is TGTGCCAGCAGCATGAACAGGGGCCTGGGGAACACTGAAGCTTTCTTT.

The CDR3 reads CASSPWQGDQPQHF. In DNA form, the CDR3 reads TGTGCCAGCTCACCGTGGCAGGGCGATCAGCCCCAGCATTTT. V and J are TRBV18 and TRBJ1-5, with a weak D call TRBD1 (5 bases). V was cut by 3 bases and J by 5 bases, with 11 bases left in between. Germline V gene lookup returns CDR1 KGHSH and CDR2 LQKENI. This CDR3 region has 14 residues. The variable domain in full, completed from reference TRBV18 and TRBJ1-5, reads NAGVMQNPRHLVRRRGQEARLRCSPMKGHSHVYWYRQLPEEGLKFMVYLQKENIIDESGMPKERFSAEFPKEGPSILRIQQVVRGDSAAYFCASSPWQGDQPQHFGDGTRLSIL.

The rearrangement links TRBV19 to TRBJ2-7; D unclear. The CDR3 consists of 11 residues. CDR1 and CDR2 from the germline V gene are LNHDA and SQIVND (reference sequence). The ends were cut back, 10 bases at V and 7 bases at J, with 14 bases in the middle. The CDR3 sequence: CATSKAGEQYV. The CDR3 bases are TGTGCCACCAGTAAGGCCGGGGAGCAGTACGTC.

The chain uses TRBV6-6 and TRBJ1-2; maybe TRBD1 (5 bases). Germline V gives CDR1 MNHNY, CDR2 SVGAGI (reference sequence). The V and J ends lost 2 bases and 0 bases respectively, with 10 bases between them. This CDR3 is built from 15 residues. The CDR3 reads CASSYVGAANYGYTF. Written as DNA, the CDR3 is TGTGCCAGCAGTTACGTCGGGGCCGCTAACTATGGCTACACCTTC.

This clonotype came up a few times. V is TRBV12-3 or TRBV12-4 and J is TRBJ2-6; D remains ambiguous. Deletions cut 4 bases from V and 0 bases from J, with 7 bases between. This CDR3 spans 15 amino acids. As DNA, the CDR3 is TGTGCCAGCAGTTACCTAGGCTCTGGGGCCAACGTCCTGACTTTC. This gives the protein CASSYLGSGANVLTF.

The chain is built from TRBV5-1 and TRBJ2-1, with TRBD2 identical over 10 bases. Germline lookup yields CDR1 SGHRS and CDR2 YFSETQ. V lost 0 bases, J lost 4 bases, and 4 bases stayed unmatched. The CDR3 has 16 residues. In nucleotides, the CDR3 is TGCGCCAGCAGCTTGGTAGCGGGAGGCCCATACAATGAGCAGTTCTTC. Translation: CASSLVAGGPYNEQFF. The variable domain in full, completed from reference TRBV5-1 and TRBJ2-1, reads KAGVTQTPRYLIKTRGQQVTLSCSPISGHRSVSWYQQTPGQGLQFLFEYFSETQRNKGNFPGRFSGRQFSNSRSEMNVSTLELGDSALYLCASSLVAGGPYNEQFFGPGTRLTVL.

The CDR3 nucleotides read TGTGCCAGCAGCGAGACTAGTCGGGTCACCGGGGAGCTGTTTTTT. Residues: CASSETSRVTGELFF. This chain connects TRBV9 to TRBJ2-2, with TRBD2 as a possible D gene (6 bases). V lost 3 bases and J lost 4, with 13 bases in between. Germline V gives CDR1 SGDLS, CDR2 YYNGEE. The CDR3 covers 15 residues.

This chain uses TRBV24-1 with TRBJ2-3; 16 nucleotides line up with TRBD2. The germline CDR1 and CDR2 sequences are KGHDR and SFDVKD. The CDR3 loop spans 16 amino acids. The ends lost 9 bases at V and 4 bases at J; junction bases unmatched: 6. CDR3 loop: CATAPGLAGGSDTQYF. Written as DNA, the CDR3 is TGTGCCACCGCGCCGGGACTAGCGGGGGGGTCAGATACGCAGTATTTT.

This clonotype appeared a single time. The CDR3 spells CASSPRGTGDSPLHF. The CDR3 DNA is TGTGCCAGCAGCCCCCGAGGGACAGGGGATTCACCCCTCCACTTT. The rearrangement links TRBV7-6 to TRBJ1-6; 10 nucleotides match TRBD1. After removal of 5 bases from V and 8 bases from J, the junction contained 6 bases not matched to a gene. The CDR3 length is 15 residues. The germline V gene encodes CDR1 SGHVS and CDR2 FNYEAQ.